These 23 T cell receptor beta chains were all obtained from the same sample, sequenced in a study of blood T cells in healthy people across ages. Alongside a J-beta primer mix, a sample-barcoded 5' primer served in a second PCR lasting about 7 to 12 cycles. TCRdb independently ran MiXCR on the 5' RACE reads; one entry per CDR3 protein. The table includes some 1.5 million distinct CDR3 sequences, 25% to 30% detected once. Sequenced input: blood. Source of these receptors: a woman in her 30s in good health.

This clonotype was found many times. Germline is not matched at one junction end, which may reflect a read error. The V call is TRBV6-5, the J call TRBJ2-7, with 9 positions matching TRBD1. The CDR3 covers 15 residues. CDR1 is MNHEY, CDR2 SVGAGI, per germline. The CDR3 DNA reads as TGTGCCAGCAGCCAGACCGGGACAGGGTCCTCCGAGCAGTACTTC. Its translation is CASSQTGTGSSEQYF.

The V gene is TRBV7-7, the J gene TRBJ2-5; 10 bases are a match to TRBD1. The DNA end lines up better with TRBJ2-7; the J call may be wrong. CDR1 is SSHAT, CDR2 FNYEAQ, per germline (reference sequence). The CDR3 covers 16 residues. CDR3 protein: CASSPGPRTGGYEQYF. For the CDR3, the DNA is TGTGCCAGCAGCCCCGGCCCCAGGACAGGGGGATACGAGCAGTACTTC.

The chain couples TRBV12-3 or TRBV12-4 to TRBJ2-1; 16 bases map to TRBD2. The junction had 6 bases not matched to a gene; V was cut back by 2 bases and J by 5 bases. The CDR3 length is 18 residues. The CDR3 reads CASSLFGTSGRVHNEQFF. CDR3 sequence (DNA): TGTGCCAGCAGTTTATTTGGGACTAGCGGGAGGGTTCACAATGAGCAGTTCTTC.

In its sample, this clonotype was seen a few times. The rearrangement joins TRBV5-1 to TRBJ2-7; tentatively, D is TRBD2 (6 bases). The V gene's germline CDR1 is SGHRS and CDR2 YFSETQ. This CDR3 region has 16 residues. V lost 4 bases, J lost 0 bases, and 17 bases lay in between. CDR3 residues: CASSRSGTEYSYEQYF. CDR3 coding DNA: TGCGCCAGCAGCCGCTCCGGGACTGAGTACTCCTACGAGCAGTACTTC.

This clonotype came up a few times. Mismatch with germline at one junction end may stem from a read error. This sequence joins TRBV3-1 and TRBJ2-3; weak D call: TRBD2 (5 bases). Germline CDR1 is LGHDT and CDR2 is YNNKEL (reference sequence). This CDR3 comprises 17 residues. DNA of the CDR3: TGTGCCAGCAACCAAGCGCGGACTGGAAGGCGCACAGATACGCAGTATTTT. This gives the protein CASNQARTGRRTDTQYF.

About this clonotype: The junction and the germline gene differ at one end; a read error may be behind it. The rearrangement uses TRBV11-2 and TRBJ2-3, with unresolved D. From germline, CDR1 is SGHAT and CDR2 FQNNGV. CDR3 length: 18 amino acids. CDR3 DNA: TGTGCCAGCAGCTTAAACCCCCAGCTAACAAGGAGCACAGATGCGCAATATTTT. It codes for CASSLNPQLTRSTDAQYF.

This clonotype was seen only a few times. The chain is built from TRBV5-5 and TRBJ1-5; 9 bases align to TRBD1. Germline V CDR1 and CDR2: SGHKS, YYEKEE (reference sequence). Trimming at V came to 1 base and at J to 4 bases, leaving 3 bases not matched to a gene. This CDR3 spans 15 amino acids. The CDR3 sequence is CASSLSGQGNQPQHF. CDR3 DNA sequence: TGTGCCAGCAGCTTGTCCGGACAGGGGAATCAGCCCCAGCATTTT.

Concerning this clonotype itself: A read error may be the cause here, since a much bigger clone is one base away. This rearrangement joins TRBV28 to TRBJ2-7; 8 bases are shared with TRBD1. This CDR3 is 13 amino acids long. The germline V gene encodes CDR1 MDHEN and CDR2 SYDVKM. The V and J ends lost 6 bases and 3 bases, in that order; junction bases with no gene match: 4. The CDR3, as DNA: TGTGCCAGCAGGTGGACAGGGAACTACGAGCAGTACTTC. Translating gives CASRWTGNYEQYF.

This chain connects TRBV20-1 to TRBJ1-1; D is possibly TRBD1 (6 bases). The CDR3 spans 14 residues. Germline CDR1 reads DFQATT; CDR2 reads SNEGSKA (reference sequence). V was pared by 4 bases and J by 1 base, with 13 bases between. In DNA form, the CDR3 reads TGCAGTGCTACCCGAGGGGGGCCGAACACTGAAGCTTTCTTT. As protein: CSATRGGPNTEAFF.

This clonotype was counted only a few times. CDR3 in amino acids: CASSPTADTEAFF. In DNA form, the CDR3 reads TGTGCCAGCAGTCCGACAGCTGACACTGAAGCTTTCTTT. The chain uses TRBV28 and TRBJ1-1, with a possible D match to TRBD1 (5 bases). The length of the CDR3 is 13 residues. Trimming pared 5 bases from V and 3 bases from J, leaving 10 bases between. CDR1 and CDR2 (germline): MDHEN, SYDVKM.

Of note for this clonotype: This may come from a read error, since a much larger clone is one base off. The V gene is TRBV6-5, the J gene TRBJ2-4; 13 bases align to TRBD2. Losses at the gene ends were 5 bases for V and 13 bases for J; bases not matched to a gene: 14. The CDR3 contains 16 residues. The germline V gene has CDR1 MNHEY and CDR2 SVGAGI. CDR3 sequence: CASSPLAGGFPYGQYF. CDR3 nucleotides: TGTGCCAGCAGTCCACTAGCGGGGGGGTTCCCTTACGGGCAGTACTTC.

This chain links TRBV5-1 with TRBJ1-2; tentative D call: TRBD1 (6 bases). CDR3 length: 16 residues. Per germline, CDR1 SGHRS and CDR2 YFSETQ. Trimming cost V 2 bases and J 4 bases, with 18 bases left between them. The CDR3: CASSFTQGYGLYGYTF. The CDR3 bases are TGCGCCAGCAGCTTCACACAGGGCTACGGTCTCTATGGCTACACCTTC.

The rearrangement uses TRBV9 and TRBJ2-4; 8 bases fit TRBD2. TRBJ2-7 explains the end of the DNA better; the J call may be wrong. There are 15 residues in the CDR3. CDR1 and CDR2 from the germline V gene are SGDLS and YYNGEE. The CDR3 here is CASSVVASGLNEQYF. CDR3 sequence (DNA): TGTGCCAGCAGCGTAGTGGCTAGCGGGCTGAACGAGCAGTACTTC.

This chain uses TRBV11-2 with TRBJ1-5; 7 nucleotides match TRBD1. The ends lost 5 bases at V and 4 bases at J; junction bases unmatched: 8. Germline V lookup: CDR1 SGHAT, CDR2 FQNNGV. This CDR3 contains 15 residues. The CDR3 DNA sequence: TGTGCCAGCAGCCGACAGGGACCAAGTAATCAGCCCCAGCATTTT. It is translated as CASSRQGPSNQPQHF.

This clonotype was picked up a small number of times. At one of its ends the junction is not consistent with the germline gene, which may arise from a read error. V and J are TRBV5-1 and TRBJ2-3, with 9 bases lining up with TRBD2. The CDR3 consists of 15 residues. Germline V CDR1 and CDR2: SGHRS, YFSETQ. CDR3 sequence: CAGSLSSGTTDTQYF. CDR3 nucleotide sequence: TGCGCCGGCAGCTTATCTAGCGGGACCACAGATACGCAGTATTTT.

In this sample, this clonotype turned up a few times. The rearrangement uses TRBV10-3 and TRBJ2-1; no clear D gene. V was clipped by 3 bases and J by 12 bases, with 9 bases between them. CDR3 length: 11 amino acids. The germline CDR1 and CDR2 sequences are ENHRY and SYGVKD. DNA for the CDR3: TGTGCCATCAGTGAAGGCGACCCGCAGTTCTTC. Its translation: CAISEGDPQFF.

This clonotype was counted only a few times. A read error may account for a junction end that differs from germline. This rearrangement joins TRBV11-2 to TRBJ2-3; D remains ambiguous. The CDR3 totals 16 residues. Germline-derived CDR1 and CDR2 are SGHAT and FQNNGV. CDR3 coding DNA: TGTGCCAGCAGCTTAGATGGGCGGACCGGTGCAGATGCGCAGTATTTT. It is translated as CASSLDGRTGADAQYF.

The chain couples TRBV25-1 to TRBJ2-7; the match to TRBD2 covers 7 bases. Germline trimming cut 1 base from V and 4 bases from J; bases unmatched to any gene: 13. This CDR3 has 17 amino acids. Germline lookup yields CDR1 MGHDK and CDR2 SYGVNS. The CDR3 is CASSEWGGGEGSYEQYF. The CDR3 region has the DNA TGTGCCAGCAGTGAATGGGGCGGGGGAGAAGGGTCTTACGAGCAGTACTTC.

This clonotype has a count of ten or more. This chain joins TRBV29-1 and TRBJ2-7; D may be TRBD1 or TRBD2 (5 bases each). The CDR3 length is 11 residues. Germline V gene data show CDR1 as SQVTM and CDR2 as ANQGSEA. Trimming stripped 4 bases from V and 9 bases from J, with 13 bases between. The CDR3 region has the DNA TGCAGCGTTGTGGGCGGTGGGGGGCAGTACTTC. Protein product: CSVVGGGGQYF.

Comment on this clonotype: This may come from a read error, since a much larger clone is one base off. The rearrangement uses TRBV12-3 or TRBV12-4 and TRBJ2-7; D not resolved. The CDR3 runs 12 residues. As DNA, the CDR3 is TGTGCCAGCAGTTTATTCCTCTACAAGCAGTACTTC. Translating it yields CASSLFLYKQYF.

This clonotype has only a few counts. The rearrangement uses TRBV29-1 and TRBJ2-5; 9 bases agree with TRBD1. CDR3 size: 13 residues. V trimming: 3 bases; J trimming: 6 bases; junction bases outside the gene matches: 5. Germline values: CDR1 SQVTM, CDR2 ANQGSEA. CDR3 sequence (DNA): TGCAGCGTTGAGATGGACAGGGGAAAGACCCAGTACTTC. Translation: CSVEMDRGKTQYF.

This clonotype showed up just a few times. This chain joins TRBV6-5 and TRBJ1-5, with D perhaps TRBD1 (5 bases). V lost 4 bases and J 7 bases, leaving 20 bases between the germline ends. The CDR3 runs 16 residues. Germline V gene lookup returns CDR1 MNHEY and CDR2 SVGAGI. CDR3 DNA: TGTGCCAGCAGTTCCGAGGGCTCCGCGCCAGGGCAGCCCCAGCATTTT. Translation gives CASSSEGSAPGQPQHF.

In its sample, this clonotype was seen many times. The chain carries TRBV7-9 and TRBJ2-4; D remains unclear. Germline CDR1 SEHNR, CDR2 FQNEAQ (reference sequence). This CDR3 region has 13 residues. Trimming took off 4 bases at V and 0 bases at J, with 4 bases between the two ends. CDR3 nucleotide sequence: TGTGCCAGCAGCTCAGGAGCCAAAAACATTCAGTACTTC. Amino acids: CASSSGAKNIQYF.